This TCR beta chain is drawn from a study of shared clonotypes between healthy human individuals. Remarks on this clone: Its antigen is not identified.

Libraries were prepared by immunoSEQ multiplex PCR; TCRdb keeps only in-frame clonotypes and omits some of them. The sample yields just over 2,000,000 clones, less than 95% seen once. CDR1 is SEHNR, CDR2 FQNEAQ, per germline (reference sequence). This CDR3 region has 14 residues. V was trimmed by 1 base and J by 7 bases, leaving 14 bases between them. CD45RO-negative CD8 cells positively selected for CCR7 made up the naive population, which excluded terminally differentiated effector memory CD45RA+ cells. Regarding the study as a whole: In the sorted subsets, rarefaction showed sequencing was incomplete despite large depth.

Material: naive CD8+ T cells sorted from blood. The chain links TRBV7-9 to TRBJ2-7, with D perhaps TRBD1 (5 bases). The TCR originated in a man between 18 and 29 years old in good health. The CDR3, as DNA: TGTGCCAGCAGCTTAGATATCCAGGGTGAGGAGCAGTACTTC. It specifies CASSLDIQGEEQYF.